The rows below give T cell receptor beta chains drawn from one sample of a study of CD8+ T cells in alopecia areata. Measured with immunoSEQ multiplex PCR; TCRdb has only the in-frame clones, and not every one. The sample yields 150,000 to 200,000 clones, about 53% seen once. The sample was CD8+ T cells sorted from blood, taken at week 24, from a patient treated with tofacitinib. The receptor set was obtained from a human donor with alopecia areata. Each CDR3 is given with its conserved first and last residue. A D gene is named only where the DNA matches it firmly. Clone size is not always given. Where it is, it says once, few, many or a class for expanded clones.

v_gene: TRBV4-3
j_gene: TRBJ1-5
abundance: once
d_gene: -
CDR3nt: TGCGCCAGCAGCCAAGAGCACGGAGAAGATCAGCCCCAGCATTTT
CDR3aa: CASSQEHGEDQPQHF

v_gene: TRBV4-1
j_gene: TRBJ2-2
abundance: -
d_gene: -
CDR3nt: TGCGCCAGCAGGAAGGTGGGGGGCTCCGGGGAGCTGTTTTTT
CDR3aa: CASRKVGGSGELFF

v_gene: TRBV30
j_gene: TRBJ2-3
abundance: -
d_gene: TRBD1
CDR3nt: TGTGCCTGGACAGGGGGTATGGATACGCAGTATTTT
CDR3aa: CAWTGGMDTQYF

v_gene: TRBV29-1
j_gene: TRBJ1-2
abundance: -
d_gene: TRBD1
CDR3nt: TGCAGCGTAGGACAGGACTATGGCTACACCTTC
CDR3aa: CSVGQDYGYTF

v_gene: TRBV9
j_gene: TRBJ2-1
abundance: -
d_gene: -
CDR3nt: TGTGCCAGCAGCGTAGATCGGGGGGCTGGGAATGAGCAGTTCTTC
CDR3aa: CASSVDRGAGNEQFF

v_gene: TRBV14
j_gene: TRBJ1-5
abundance: -
d_gene: -
CDR3nt: TGTGCCAGCAGCCAAGGGGATCAGCCCCAGCATTTT
CDR3aa: CASSQGDQPQHF

v_gene: TRBV14
j_gene: TRBJ1-2
abundance: -
d_gene: -
CDR3nt: TGTGCCAGCAGCCCAACCCTCAGGGGCTATGGCTACACCTTC
CDR3aa: CASSPTLRGYGYTF

v_gene: TRBV30
j_gene: TRBJ1-1
abundance: -
d_gene: -
CDR3nt: TGTGCCTGGAGCTTTGGCACTGAAGCTTTCTTT
CDR3aa: CAWSFGTEAFF

v_gene: TRBV14
j_gene: TRBJ2-2
abundance: few
d_gene: -
CDR3nt: TGTGCCAGCAGCGCCTTAGTCCCCGGGGAGCTGTTTTTT
CDR3aa: CASSALVPGELFF

v_gene: TRBV5-6
j_gene: TRBJ2-5
abundance: -
d_gene: TRBD2
CDR3nt: TGTGCCAGCAGCTTGCGAACGGGAGGACAAGAGACCCAGTACTTC
CDR3aa: CASSLRTGGQETQYF

v_gene: TRBV30
j_gene: TRBJ2-7
abundance: -
d_gene: TRBD1
CDR3nt: TGTGCCTGGAGTGTGAGGCCAGGGGGCCACGAGCAGTACTTC
CDR3aa: CAWSVRPGGHEQYF

v_gene: TRBV7-9
j_gene: TRBJ2-5
abundance: -
d_gene: -
CDR3nt: TGTGCCAGCAGCTTCGGGGACATCCCGCCCCAGTACTTC
CDR3aa: CASSFGDIPPQYF

v_gene: TRBV27
j_gene: TRBJ1-1
abundance: few
d_gene: -
CDR3nt: TGTGCCAGCAGTTTGAGGGGGAACACTGAAGCTTTCTTT
CDR3aa: CASSLRGNTEAFF

v_gene: TRBV5-1
j_gene: TRBJ1-1
abundance: few
d_gene: -
CDR3nt: TGCGCCAGCAGCCTAAGACAGGTGGGCGCCACTGAAGCTTTCTTT
CDR3aa: CASSLRQVGATEAFF

v_gene: TRBV25-1
j_gene: TRBJ2-7
abundance: -
d_gene: -
CDR3nt: TGTGCCAGCAGCCCCGGCGACCCTCTAACCTACGAGCAGTACTTC
CDR3aa: CASSPGDPLTYEQYF

v_gene: TRBV7-2
j_gene: TRBJ2-1
abundance: -
d_gene: TRBD1
CDR3nt: TGTGCCAGCAGCTGGGGGACAGGGGGATATCCCTCCTACAATGAGCAGTTCTTC
CDR3aa: CASSWGTGGYPSYNEQFF

v_gene: TRBV7-9
j_gene: TRBJ2-7
abundance: -
d_gene: -
CDR3nt: TGTGCCAGCACCCCCAGGGTTGGTCTCGAGCAGTACTTC
CDR3aa: CASTPRVGLEQYF

v_gene: TRBV15
j_gene: TRBJ2-1
abundance: few
d_gene: TRBD2
CDR3nt: TGTGCCACCGAACTAGCGGGGGGATATGAGCAGTTCTTC
CDR3aa: CATELAGGYEQFF

v_gene: TRBV4-3
j_gene: TRBJ2-3
abundance: -
d_gene: -
CDR3nt: TGCGCCAGCAGCCCCACCGGGGGCTGGGATACGCAGTATTTT
CDR3aa: CASSPTGGWDTQYF

v_gene: TRBV18
j_gene: TRBJ2-1
abundance: few
d_gene: TRBD1
CDR3nt: TGTGCCAGCTCCCGCGAGGGGGCTTACAATGAGCAGTTCTTC
CDR3aa: CASSREGAYNEQFF

v_gene: TRBV29-1
j_gene: TRBJ2-7
abundance: few
d_gene: -
CDR3nt: TGCAGCGCCCTAATCACCTACGAGCAGTACTTC
CDR3aa: CSALITYEQYF

v_gene: TRBV4-3
j_gene: TRBJ2-1
abundance: -
d_gene: -
CDR3nt: TGCGCCAGCAGCCAAGAACGACGAGATGAGCAGTTCTTC
CDR3aa: CASSQERRDEQFF

v_gene: TRBV11-1
j_gene: TRBJ2-2
abundance: -
d_gene: TRBD2
CDR3nt: TGTGCCAGCATATCCGGGACTAGCGAGTACACCGGGGAGCTGTTTTTT
CDR3aa: CASISGTSEYTGELFF

v_gene: TRBV13
j_gene: TRBJ2-1
abundance: -
d_gene: TRBD2
CDR3nt: TGTGCCAGCAGCTCCGGGACTAGCGGGGGGATTATCTACAATGAGCAGTTCTTC
CDR3aa: CASSSGTSGGIIYNEQFF